This T cell receptor (beta chain) originates from a study of T cells in Graves' hyperthyroidism and ophthalmopathy. Amplification targeted TCR beta CDR3 regions from RNA transcripts. A first-round RT-PCR of the TCR CDR3 used the HTBI primer set. MiXCR was run by TCRdb on the multiplex PCR reads, yielding one entry per CDR3 protein. The table has about 420,000 distinct CDR3 sequences, around a sixth seen once. Fresh peripheral blood, around 9.3 ml of it, supplied the PBMCs. This clonotype appeared a few times. Its antigen is not identified. Study-level points and caveats: Ophthalmopathy cases were set apart from stable hyperthyroidism by a 13 V-J model.

The V segment lost 10 bases and the J segment 3 bases; nucleotides outside the gene matches: 9. Germline V CDR1 and CDR2: LNHDA, SQIVND (reference sequence). The CDR3 extends over 14 amino acids. This TCR derives from a woman between 18 and 30 years old with Graves' hyperthyroidism. The J gene is TRBJ2-1, the V gene TRBV19, with TRBD2 matching 7 bases. The sequenced material came from blood. CDR3 coding DNA: TGTGCCACTCAGAAGGGGAGGGGCTACAATGAGCAGTTCTTC. Translated: CATQKGRGYNEQFF.